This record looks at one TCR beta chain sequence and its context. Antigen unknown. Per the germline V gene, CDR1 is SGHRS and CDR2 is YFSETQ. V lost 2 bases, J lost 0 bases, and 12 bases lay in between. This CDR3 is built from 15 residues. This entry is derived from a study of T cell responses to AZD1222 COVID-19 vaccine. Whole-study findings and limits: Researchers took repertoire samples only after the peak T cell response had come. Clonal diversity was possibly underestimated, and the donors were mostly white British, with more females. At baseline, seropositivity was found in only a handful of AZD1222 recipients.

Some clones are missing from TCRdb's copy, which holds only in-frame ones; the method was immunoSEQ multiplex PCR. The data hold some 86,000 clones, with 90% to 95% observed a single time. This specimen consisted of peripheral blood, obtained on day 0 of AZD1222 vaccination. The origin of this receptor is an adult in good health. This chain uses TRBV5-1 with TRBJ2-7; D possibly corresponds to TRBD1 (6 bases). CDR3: CASSLGGESSYEQYF. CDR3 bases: TGCGCCAGCAGCTTAGGGGGTGAAAGCTCCTACGAGCAGTACTTC.